The source of this T cell receptor (beta chain) is a study of cytomegalovirus exposure and HLA in healthy donors. In the case of this clone: The antigen is not known.

Study-wide results and caveats: Many donors carried some public TCRs, although rarity characterized most TCR sequences.

Use of 60 Vbeta and 13 Jbeta primers characterized the PCR. The repertoire was sequenced with immunoSEQ multiplex PCR; TCRdb's copy has only in-frame clones and lacks some. The repertoire has some 140,000 clones, nearly 80% of them found once; the top ten carry approximately 2.1%. The germline V gene encodes CDR1 SNHLY and CDR2 FYNNEI. This CDR3 is 12 amino acids long. J gave up 6 bases and V 8 bases, and 5 bases lay outside the gene matches. This receptor was taken from a man in his thirties or forties in good health and CMV-seronegative. The chain combines TRBV2 with TRBJ2-7; 9 bases match TRBD1. The sequencing sample was made of PBMCs. For the CDR3, the DNA is TGTGCCAGCGCGGGACAGGGCAGCGAGCAGTACTTC. This encodes CASAGQGSEQYF. Full variable domain (remainder filled in from reference TRBV2 and TRBJ2-7): EPEVTQTPSHQVTQMGQEVILRCVPISNHLYFYWYRQILGQKVEFLVSFYNNEISEKSEIFDDQFSVERPDGSNFTLKIRSTKLEDSAMYFCASAGQGSEQYFGPGTRLTVT.